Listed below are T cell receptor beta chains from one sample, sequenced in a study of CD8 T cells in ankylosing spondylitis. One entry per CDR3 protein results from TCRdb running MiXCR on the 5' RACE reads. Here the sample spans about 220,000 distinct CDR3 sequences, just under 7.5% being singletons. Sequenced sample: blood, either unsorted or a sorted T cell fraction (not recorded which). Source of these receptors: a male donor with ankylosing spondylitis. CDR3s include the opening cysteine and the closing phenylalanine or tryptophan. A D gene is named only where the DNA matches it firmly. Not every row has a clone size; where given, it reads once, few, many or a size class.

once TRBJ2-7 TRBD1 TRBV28 CASRNRGAAYEQYF TGTGCCAGCAGGAACAGGGGGGCTGCCTACGAGCAGTACTTC
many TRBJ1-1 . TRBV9 CASSVTANGGTEAFF TGTGCCAGCAGCGTAACCGCCAACGGGGGTACTGAAGCTTTCTTT
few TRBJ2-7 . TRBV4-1 CASSQDHSEQYF TGCGCCAGCAGCCAAGATCATAGCGAGCAGTACTTC
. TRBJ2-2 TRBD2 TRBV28 CASSFLGGANTGELFF TGTGCCAGCAGTTTCTTGGGAGGGGCAAACACCGGGGAGCTGTTTTTT
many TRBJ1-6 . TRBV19 CASSIFDGYPLHF TGTGCCAGTAGTATTTTTGACGGATACCCCCTCCACTTT
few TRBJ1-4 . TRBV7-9 CASSQLSGAREKLFF TGTGCCAGCAGCCAACTCTCAGGGGCGAGGGAAAAACTGTTTTTT
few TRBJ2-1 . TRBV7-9 CASSKSGEQFF TGTGCCAGCAGTAAGTCTGGTGAGCAGTTCTTC
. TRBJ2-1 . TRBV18 CASSPSRLADDEQFF TGTGCCAGCTCACCATCGCGGCTAGCAGACGATGAGCAGTTCTTC
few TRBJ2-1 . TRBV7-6 CASSLAAGGNEQFF TGTGCCAGCAGCTTAGCGGCGGGCGGGAATGAGCAGTTCTTC
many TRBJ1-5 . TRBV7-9 CASSSGTFNQPQHF TGTGCCAGCAGCTCCGGGACATTCAATCAGCCCCAGCATTTT
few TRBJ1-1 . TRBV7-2 CASSVDIGGTEAFF TGTGCCAGCAGTGTCGACATTGGGGGGACTGAAGCTTTCTTT
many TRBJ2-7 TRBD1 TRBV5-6 CASSPWDRAYEQYF TGTGCCAGCAGCCCCTGGGACAGGGCATACGAGCAGTACTTC